This T cell receptor (beta chain) is from a study of cytomegalovirus exposure and HLA in healthy donors. Study-level background: The use of the same platform for the 90 to 150 validation repertoires and the roughly 700 first-cohort repertoires was reported by a later analysis.

Produced via immunoSEQ multiplex PCR; TCRdb's table is partial and in-frame only. Of about 120,000 clones in the sample, 88% were seen once. Findings of the study overall: Confirmation in vitro established that a few CMV-associated chains were specific for CMV antigens.

Germline V gene sequence: CDR1 SGHAT, CDR2 FQNNGV. The CDR3 runs 14 residues. V was trimmed by 1 base and J by 10 bases, leaving 14 bases between them. In the case of this clone: Its matching antigen is unknown.

The chain uses TRBV11-2 and TRBJ2-1, with D tentatively TRBD2 (6 bases). The sequenced material came from PBMCs. The clonotype was recovered from a man aged 18 to 30 in good health and CMV-seronegative. CDR3 region: CASSLAQRVLEQFF. CDR3 in DNA: TGTGCCAGCAGCTTAGCACAGCGGGTTTTGGAGCAGTTCTTC. Together with reference TRBV11-2 and TRBJ2-1, the CDR3 gives the full variable domain: EAGVAQSPRYKIIEKRQSVAFWCNPISGHATLYWYQQILGQGPKLLIQFQNNGVVDDSQLPKDRFSAERLKGVDSTLKIQPAKLEDSAVYLCASSLAQRVLEQFFGPGTRLTVL.